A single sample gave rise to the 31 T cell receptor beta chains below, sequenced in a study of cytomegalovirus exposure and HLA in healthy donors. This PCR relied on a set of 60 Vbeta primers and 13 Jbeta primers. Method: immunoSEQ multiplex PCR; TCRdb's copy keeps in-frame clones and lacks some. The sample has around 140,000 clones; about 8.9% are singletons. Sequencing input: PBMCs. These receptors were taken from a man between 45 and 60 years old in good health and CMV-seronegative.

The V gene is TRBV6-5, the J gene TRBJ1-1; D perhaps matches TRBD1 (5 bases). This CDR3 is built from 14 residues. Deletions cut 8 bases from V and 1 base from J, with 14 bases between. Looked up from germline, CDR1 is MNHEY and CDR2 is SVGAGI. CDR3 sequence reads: CASLRGGANTEAFF. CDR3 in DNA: TGTGCCAGCCTGAGGGGAGGGGCGAACACTGAAGCTTTCTTT.

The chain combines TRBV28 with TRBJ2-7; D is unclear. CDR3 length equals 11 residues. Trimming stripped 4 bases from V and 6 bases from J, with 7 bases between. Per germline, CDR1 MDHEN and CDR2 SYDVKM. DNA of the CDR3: TGTGCCAGCAGTTCCCCCCGCGAGCAGTACTTC. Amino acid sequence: CASSSPREQYF.

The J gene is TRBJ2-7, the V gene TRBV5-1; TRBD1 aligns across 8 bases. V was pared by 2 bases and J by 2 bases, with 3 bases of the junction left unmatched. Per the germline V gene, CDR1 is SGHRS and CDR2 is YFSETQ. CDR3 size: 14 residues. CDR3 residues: CASSFGTGAYEQYF. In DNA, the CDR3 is TGCGCCAGCAGCTTCGGGACAGGAGCCTACGAGCAGTACTTC.

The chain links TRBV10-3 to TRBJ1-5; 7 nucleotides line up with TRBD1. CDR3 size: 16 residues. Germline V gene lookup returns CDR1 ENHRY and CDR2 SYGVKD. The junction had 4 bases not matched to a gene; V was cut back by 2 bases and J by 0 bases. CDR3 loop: CAISEAQGNSNQPQHF. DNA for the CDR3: TGTGCCATCAGTGAGGCACAGGGGAATAGCAATCAGCCCCAGCATTTT.

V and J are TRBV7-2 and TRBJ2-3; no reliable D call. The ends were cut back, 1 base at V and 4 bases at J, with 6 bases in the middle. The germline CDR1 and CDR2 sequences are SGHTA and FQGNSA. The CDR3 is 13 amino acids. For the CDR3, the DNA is TGTGCCAGCAGCTTAGGACTTCCAGATACGCAGTATTTT. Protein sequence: CASSLGLPDTQYF.

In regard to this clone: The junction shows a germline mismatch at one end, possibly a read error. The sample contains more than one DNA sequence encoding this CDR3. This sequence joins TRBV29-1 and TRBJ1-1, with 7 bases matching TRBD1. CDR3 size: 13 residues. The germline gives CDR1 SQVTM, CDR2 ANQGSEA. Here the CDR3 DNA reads TGCAGCGTGGGCCGGGACAGAAACACTGAGGCTTTCTTT. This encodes CSVGRDRNTEAFF.

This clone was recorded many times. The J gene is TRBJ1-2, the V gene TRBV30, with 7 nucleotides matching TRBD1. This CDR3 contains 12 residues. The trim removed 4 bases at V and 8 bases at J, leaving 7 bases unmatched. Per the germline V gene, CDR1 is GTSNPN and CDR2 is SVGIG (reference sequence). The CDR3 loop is CAWTDRFGGYTF. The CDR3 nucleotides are TGTGCCTGGACGGACAGGTTCGGAGGCTACACCTTC. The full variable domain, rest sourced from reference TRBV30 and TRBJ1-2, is SQTIHQWPATLVQPVGSPLSLECTVEGTSNPNLYWYRQAAGRGLQLLFYSVGIGQISSEVPQNLSASRPQDRQFILSSKKLLLSDSGFYLCAWTDRFGGYTFGSGTRLTVV.

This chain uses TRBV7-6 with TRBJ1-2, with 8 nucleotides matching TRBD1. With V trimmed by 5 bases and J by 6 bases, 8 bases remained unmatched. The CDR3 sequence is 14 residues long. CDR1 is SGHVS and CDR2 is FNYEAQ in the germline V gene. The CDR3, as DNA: TGTGCCAGCAGCCTCTGGACAGGGCTACATGGCTACACCTTC. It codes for CASSLWTGLHGYTF.

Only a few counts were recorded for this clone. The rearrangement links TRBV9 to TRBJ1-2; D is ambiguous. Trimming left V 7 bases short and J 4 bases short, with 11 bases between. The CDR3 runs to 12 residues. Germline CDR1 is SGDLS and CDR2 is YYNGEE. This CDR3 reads CASARQTYGYTF. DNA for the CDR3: TGTGCCAGCGCCAGGCAGACCTATGGCTACACCTTC.

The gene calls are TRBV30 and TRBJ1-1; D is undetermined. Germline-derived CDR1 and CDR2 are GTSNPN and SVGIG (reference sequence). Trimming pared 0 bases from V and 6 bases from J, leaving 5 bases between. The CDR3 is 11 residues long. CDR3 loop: CAWSVRAEAFF. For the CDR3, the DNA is TGTGCCTGGAGTGTACGGGCTGAAGCTTTCTTT.

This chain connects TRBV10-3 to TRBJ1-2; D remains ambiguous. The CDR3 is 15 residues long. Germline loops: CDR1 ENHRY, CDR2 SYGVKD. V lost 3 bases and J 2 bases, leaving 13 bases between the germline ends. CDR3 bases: TGTGCCATCAGTGACCAATCGGGAGGGAACTATGGCTACACCTTC. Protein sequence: CAISDQSGGNYGYTF.

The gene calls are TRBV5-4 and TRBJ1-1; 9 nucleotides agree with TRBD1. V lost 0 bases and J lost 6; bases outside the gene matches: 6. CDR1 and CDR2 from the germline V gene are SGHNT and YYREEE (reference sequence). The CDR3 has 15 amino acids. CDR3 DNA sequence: TGTGCCAGCAGCTTGGTTAGACAGGGGGGCTCTGAAGCTTTCTTT. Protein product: CASSLVRQGGSEAFF.

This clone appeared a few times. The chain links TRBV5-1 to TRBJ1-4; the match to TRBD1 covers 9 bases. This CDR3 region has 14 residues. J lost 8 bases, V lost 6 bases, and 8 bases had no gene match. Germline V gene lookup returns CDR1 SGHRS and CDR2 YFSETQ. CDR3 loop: CASTPGTGNEKLFF. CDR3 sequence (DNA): TGCGCCAGCACTCCCGGGACAGGGAACGAAAAACTGTTTTTT.

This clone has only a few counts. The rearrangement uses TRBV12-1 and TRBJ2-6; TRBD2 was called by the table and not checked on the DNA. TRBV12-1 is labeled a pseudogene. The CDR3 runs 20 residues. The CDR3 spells CASSSHLRLAEVRGANVLTF. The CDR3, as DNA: TGTGCCAGCAGCTCCCACCTGCGACTAGCGGAGGTCCGTGGGGCCAACGTCCTGACTTTC.

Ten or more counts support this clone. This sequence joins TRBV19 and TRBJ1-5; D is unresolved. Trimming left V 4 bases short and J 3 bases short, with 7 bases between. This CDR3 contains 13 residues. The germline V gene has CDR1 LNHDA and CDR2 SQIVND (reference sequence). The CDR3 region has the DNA TGTGCCAGTAGTACCGGGAACAATCAGCCCCAGCATTTT. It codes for CASSTGNNQPQHF. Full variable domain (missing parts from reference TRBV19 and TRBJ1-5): DGGITQSPKYLFRKEGQNVTLSCEQNLNHDAMYWYRQDPGQGLRLIYYSQIVNDFQKGDIAEGYSVSREKKESFPLTVTSAQKNPTAFYLCASSTGNNQPQHFGDGTRLSIL.

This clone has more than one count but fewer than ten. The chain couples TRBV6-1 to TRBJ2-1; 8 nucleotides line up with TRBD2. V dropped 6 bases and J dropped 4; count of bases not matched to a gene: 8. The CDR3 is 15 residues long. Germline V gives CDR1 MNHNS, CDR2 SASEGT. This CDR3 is CASRWDSGIYNEQFF. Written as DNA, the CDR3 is TGTGCCAGCAGGTGGGATAGCGGGATATACAATGAGCAGTTCTTC.

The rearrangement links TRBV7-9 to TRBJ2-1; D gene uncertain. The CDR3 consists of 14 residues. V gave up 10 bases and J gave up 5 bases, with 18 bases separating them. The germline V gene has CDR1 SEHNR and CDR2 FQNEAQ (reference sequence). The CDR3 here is CATLSLHLNNEQFF. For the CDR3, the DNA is TGTGCCACCCTGAGCCTTCACCTCAACAATGAGCAGTTCTTC.

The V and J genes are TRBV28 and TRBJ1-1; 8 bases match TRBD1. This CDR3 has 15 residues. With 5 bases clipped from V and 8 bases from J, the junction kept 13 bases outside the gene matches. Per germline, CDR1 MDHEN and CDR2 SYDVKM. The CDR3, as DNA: TGTGCCAGCAGTCTCCCGGGACAGGTTAAGGCCGAAGCTTTCTTT. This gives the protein CASSLPGQVKAEAFF.

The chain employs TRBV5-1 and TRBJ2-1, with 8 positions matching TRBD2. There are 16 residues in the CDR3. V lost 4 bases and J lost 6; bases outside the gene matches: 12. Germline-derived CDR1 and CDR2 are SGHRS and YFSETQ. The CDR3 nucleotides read TGCGCCAGCAGCCGGTCCCAAGCGGGAGTATCCAATGAGCAGTTCTTC. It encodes CASSRSQAGVSNEQFF.

The CDR3 coding sequence is TGTGCCAGCAGCAAAAAGAACGGGAACACTGAAGCTTTCTTT. The encoded protein is CASSKKNGNTEAFF. V is TRBV6-6 and J is TRBJ1-1; D unresolved. V was pared by 6 bases and J by 1 base, with 12 bases between. CDR3 size: 14 residues. Germline CDR1 and CDR2: MNHNY and SVGAGI (reference sequence).

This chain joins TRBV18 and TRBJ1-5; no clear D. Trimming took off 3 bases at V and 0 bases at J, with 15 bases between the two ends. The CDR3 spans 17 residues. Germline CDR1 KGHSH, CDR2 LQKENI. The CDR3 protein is CASSPLQTYNSNQPQHF. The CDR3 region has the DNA TGTGCCAGCTCACCTTTACAGACCTACAATAGCAATCAGCCCCAGCATTTT.

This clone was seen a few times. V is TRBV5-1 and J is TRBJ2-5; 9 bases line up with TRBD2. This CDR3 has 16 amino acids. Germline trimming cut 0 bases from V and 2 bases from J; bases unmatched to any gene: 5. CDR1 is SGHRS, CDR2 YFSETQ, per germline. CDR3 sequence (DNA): TGCGCCAGCAGCTTGGGGATAGCGGGGGAGCAAGAGACCCAGTACTTC. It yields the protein CASSLGIAGEQETQYF.

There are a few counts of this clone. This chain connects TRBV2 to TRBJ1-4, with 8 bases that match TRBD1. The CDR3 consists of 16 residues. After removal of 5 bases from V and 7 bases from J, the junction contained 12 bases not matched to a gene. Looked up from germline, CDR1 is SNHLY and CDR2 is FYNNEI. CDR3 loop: CASSIQGAFMGEKLFF. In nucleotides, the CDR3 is TGTGCCAGCAGTATTCAGGGGGCCTTCATGGGTGAAAAACTGTTTTTT.

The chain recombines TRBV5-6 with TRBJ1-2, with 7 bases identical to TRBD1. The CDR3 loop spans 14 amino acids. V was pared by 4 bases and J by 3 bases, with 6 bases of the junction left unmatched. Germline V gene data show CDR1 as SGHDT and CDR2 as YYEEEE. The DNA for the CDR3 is TGTGCCAGCAGCCTGGGACAGAACCACTATGGCTACACCTTC. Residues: CASSLGQNHYGYTF.

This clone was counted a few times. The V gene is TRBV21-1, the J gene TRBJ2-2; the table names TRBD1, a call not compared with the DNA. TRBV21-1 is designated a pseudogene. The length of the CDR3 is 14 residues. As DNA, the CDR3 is TGTGCCAGAAAAATTTGGCACAGTACCGGGGAGCTGTTTTTT. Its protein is CARKIWHSTGELFF.

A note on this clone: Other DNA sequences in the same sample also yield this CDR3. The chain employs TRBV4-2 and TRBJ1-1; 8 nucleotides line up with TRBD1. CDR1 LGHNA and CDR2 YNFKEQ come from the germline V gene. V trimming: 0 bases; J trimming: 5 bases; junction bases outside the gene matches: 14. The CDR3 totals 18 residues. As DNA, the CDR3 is TGTGCCAGCAGCCAAGATATTCCCTCAGGGGGCACCCGAACTGAAGCTTTCTTT. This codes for CASSQDIPSGGTRTEAFF.

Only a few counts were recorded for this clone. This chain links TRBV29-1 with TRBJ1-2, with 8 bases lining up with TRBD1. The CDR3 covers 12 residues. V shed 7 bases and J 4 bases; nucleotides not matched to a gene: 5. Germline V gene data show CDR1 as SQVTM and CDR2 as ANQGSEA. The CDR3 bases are TGCAGCGGAGGGGACAGGTCCTATGGCTACACCTTC. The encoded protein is CSGGDRSYGYTF.

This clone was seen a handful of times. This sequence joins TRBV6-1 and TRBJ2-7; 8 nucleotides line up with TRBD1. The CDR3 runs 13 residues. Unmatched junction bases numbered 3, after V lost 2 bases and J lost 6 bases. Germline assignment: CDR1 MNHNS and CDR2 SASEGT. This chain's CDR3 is CASSEPRGREQYF. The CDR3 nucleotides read TGTGCCAGCAGTGAACCCAGGGGGCGCGAGCAGTACTTC.

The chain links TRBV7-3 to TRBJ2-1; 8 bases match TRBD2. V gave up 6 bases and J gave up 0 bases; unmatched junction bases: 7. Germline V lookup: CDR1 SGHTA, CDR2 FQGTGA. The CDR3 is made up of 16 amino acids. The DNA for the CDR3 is TGTGCCAGCAGACCTAGCGGGTCTAGCTCCTACAATGAGCAGTTCTTC. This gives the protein CASRPSGSSSYNEQFF. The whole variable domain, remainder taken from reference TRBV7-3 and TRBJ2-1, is GAGVSQTPSNKVTEKGKYVELRCDPISGHTALYWYRQSLGQGPEFLIYFQGTGAADDSGLPNDRFFAVRPEGSVSTLKIQRTERGDSAVYLCASRPSGSSSYNEQFFGPGTRLTVL.

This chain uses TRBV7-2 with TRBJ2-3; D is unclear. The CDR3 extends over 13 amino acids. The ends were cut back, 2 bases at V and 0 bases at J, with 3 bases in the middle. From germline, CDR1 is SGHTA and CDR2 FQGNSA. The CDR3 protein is CASSLPSTDTQYF. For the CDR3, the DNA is TGTGCCAGCAGCTTACCTAGCACAGATACGCAGTATTTT.

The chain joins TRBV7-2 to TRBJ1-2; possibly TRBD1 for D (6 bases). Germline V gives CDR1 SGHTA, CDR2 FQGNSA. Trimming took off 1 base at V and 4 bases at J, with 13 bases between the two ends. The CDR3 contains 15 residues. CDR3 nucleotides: TGTGCCAGCAGCTTAGATCTGGGGGCGAGCTATGGCTACACCTTC. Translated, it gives CASSLDLGASYGYTF.